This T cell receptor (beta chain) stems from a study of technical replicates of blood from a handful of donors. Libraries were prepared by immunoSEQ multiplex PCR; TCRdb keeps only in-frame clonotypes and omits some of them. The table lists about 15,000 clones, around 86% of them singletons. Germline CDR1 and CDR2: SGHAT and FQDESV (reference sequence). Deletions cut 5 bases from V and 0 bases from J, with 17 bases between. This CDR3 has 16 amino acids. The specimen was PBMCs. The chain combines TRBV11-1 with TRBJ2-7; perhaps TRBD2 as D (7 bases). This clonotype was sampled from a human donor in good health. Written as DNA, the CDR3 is TGTGCCAGCAGCGCACTGGCGGGGGCGAACTCCTACGAGCAGTACTTC. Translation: CASSALAGANSYEQYF.